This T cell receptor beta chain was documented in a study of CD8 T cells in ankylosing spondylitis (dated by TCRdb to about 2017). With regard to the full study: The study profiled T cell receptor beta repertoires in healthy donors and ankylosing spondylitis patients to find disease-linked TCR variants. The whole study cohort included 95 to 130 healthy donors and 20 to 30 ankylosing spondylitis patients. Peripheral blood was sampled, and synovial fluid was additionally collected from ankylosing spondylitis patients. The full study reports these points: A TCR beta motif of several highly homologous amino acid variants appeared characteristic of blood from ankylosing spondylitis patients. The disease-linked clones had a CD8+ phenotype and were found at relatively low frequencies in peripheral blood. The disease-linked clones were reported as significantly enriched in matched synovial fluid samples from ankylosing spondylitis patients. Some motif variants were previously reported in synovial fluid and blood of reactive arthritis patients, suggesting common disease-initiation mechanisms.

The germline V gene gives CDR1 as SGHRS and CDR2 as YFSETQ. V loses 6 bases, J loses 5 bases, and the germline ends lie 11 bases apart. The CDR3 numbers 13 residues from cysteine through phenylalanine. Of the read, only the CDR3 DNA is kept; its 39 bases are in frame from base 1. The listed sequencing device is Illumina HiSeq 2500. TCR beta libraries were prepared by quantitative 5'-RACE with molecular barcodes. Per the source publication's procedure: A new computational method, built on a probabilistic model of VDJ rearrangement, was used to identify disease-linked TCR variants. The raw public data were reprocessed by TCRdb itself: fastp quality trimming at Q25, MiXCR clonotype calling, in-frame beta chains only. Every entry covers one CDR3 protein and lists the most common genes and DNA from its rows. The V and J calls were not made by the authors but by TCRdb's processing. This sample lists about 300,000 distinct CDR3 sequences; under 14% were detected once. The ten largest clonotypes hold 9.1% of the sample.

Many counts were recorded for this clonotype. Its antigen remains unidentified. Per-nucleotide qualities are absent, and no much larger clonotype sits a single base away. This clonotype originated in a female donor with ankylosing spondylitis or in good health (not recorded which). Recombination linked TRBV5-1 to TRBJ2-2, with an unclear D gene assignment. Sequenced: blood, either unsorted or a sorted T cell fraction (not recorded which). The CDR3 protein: CASTPDGTGELFF. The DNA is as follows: TGCGCCAGCACCCCGGACGGTACCGGGGAGCTGTTTTTT. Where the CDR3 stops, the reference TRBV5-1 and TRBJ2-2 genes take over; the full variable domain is KAGVTQTPRYLIKTRGQQVTLSCSPISGHRSVSWYQQTPGQGLQFLFEYFSETQRNKGNFPGRFSGRQFSNSRSEMNVSTLELGDSALYLCASTPDGTGELFFGEGSRLTVL.